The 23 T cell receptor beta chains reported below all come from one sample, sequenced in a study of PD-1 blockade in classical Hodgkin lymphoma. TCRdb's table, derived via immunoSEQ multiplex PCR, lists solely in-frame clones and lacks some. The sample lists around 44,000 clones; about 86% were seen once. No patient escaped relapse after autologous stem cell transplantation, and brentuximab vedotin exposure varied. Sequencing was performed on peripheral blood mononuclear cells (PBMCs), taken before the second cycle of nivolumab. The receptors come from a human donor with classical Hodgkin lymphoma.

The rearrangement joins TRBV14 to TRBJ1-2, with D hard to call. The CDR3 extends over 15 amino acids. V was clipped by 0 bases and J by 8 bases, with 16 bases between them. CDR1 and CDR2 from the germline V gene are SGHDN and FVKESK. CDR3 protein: CASSQDWAVTEGYTF. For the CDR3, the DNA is TGTGCCAGCAGCCAAGATTGGGCGGTGACGGAAGGCTACACCTTC.

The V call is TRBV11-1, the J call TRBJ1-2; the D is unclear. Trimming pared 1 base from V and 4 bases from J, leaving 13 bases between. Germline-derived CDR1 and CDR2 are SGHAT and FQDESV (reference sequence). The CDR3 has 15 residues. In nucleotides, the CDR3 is TGTGCCAGCAGCTTAGGTTTTGGACCGACCTATGGCTACACCTTC. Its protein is CASSLGFGPTYGYTF.

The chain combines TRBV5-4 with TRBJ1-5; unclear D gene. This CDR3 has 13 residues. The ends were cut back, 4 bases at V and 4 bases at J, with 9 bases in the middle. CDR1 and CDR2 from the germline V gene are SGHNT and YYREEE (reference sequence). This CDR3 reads CASSPDQNQPQHF. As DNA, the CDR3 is TGTGCCAGCAGCCCGGACCAGAATCAGCCCCAGCATTTT.

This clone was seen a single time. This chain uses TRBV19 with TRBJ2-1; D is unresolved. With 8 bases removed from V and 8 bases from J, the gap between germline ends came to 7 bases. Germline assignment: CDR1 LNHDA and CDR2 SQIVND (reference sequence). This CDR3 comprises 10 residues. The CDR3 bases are TGTGCCAGTGGAGTGCATGAGCAGTTCTTC. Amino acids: CASGVHEQFF. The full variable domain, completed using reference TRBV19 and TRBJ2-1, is DGGITQSPKYLFRKEGQNVTLSCEQNLNHDAMYWYRQDPGQGLRLIYYSQIVNDFQKGDIAEGYSVSREKKESFPLTVTSAQKNPTAFYLCASGVHEQFFGPGTRLTVL.

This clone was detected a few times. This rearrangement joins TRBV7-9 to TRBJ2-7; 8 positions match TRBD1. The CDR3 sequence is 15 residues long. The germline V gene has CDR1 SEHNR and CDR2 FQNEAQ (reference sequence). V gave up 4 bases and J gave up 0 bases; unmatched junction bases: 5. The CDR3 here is CASSSETGVSYEQYF. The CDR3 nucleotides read TGTGCCAGCAGCTCCGAGACAGGGGTCTCCTACGAGCAGTACTTC.

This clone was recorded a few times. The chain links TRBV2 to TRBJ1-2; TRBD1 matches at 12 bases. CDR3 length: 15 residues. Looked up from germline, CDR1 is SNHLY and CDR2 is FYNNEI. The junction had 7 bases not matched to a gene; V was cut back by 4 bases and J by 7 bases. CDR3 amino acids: CASSGPGTGGGGYTF. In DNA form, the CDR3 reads TGTGCCAGCAGTGGTCCCGGGACAGGGGGCGGTGGCTACACCTTC.

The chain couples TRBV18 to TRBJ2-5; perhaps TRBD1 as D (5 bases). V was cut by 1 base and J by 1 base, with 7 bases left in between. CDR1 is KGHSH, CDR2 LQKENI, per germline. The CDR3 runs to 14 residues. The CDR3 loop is CASSPLRAQETQYF. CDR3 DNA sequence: TGTGCCAGCTCACCACTCAGGGCCCAAGAGACCCAGTACTTC. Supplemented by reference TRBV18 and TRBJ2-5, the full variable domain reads NAGVMQNPRHLVRRRGQEARLRCSPMKGHSHVYWYRQLPEEGLKFMVYLQKENIIDESGMPKERFSAEFPKEGPSILRIQQVVRGDSAAYFCASSPLRAQETQYFGPGTRLLVL.

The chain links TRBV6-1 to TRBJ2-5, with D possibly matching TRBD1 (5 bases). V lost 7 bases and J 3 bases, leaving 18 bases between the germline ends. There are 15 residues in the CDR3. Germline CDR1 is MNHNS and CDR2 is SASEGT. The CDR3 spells CASMGQGFPEETQYF. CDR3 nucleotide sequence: TGTGCCAGCATGGGGCAAGGTTTTCCGGAAGAGACCCAGTACTTC.

DNA of the CDR3: TGTGCCAGCAGCTCAGGGACAGGGGCCACTGAAGCTTTCTTT. It translates to CASSSGTGATEAFF. This sequence joins TRBV9 and TRBJ1-1, with 10 nucleotides matching TRBD1. This CDR3 has 14 amino acids. Losses at the gene ends were 4 bases for V and 4 bases for J; bases not matched to a gene: 4. The V gene's germline CDR1 is SGDLS and CDR2 YYNGEE.

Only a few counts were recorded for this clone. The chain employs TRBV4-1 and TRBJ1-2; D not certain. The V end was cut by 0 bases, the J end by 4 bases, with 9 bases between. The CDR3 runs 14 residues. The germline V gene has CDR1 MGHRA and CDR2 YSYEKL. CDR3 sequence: CASSQDRGAYGYTF. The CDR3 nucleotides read TGCGCCAGCAGCCAAGATAGAGGTGCCTATGGCTACACCTTC.

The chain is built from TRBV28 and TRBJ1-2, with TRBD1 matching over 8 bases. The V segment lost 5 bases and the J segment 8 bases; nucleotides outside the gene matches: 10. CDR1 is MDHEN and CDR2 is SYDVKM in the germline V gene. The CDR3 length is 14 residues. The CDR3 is CASSPYGQGRGYTF. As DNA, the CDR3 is TGTGCCAGCAGTCCGTACGGACAGGGACGAGGCTACACCTTC.

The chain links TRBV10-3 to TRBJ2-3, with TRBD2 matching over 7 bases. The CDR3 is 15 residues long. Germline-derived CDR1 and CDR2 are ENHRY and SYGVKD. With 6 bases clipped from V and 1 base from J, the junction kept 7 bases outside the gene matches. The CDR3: CAIRDLADGTDTQYF. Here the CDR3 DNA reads TGTGCCATCAGGGACCTAGCGGATGGCACAGATACGCAGTATTTT.

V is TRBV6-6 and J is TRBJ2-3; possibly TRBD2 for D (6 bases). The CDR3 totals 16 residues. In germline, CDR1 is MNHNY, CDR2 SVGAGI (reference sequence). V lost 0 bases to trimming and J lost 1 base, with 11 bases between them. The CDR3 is CASSYSTSYGTDTQYF. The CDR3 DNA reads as TGTGCCAGCAGTTACTCGACTAGTTATGGCACAGATACGCAGTATTTT.

The CDR3 coding sequence is TGCGCCAGCAGCCAAGATCGAGGTCTACTGGACGAGCAGTACTTC. Translation: CASSQDRGLLDEQYF. This chain uses TRBV4-1 with TRBJ2-7; no firm D call. The ends were cut back, 0 bases at V and 5 bases at J, with 14 bases in the middle. The CDR3 length is 15 residues. CDR1 is MGHRA and CDR2 is YSYEKL in the germline V gene.

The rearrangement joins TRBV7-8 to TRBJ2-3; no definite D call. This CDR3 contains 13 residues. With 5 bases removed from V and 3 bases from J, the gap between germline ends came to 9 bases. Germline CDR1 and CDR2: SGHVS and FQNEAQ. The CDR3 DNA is TGTGCCAGCAGCCACCTCCGGACAGATACGCAGTATTTT. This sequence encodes CASSHLRTDTQYF. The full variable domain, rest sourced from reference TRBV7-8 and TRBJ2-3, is GAGVSQSPRYKVAKRGQDVALRCDPISGHVSLFWYQQALGQGPEFLTYFQNEAQLDKSGLPSDRFFAERPEGSVSTLKIQRTQQEDSAVYLCASSHLRTDTQYFGPGTRLTVL.

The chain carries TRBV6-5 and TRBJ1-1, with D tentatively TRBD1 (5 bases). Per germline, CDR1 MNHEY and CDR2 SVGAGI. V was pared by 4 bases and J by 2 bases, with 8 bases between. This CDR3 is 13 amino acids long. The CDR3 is CASSSQGNTEAFF. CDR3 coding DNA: TGTGCCAGCAGTTCTCAGGGAAACACTGAAGCTTTCTTT.

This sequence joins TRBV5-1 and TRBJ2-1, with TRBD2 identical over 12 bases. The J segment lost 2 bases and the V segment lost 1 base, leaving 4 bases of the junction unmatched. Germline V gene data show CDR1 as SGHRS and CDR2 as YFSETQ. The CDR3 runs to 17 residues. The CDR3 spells CASSLPRTSGTYNEQFF. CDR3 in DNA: TGCGCCAGCAGCTTGCCCCGGACTAGCGGGACCTACAATGAGCAGTTCTTC.

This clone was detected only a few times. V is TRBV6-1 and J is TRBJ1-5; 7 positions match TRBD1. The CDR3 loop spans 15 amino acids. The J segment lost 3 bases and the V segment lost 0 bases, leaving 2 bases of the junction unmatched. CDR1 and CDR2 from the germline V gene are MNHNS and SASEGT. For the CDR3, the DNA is TGTGCCAGCAGTGAAGCAGGGGGCTTCAATCAGCCCCAGCATTTT. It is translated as CASSEAGGFNQPQHF.

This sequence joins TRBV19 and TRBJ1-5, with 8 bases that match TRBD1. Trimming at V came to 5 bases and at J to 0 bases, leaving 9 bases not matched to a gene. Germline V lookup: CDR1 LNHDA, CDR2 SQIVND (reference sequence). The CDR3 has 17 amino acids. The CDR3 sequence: CASSSGQGPYSNQPQHF. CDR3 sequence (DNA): TGTGCCAGTAGTTCCGGACAGGGCCCCTATAGCAATCAGCCCCAGCATTTT.

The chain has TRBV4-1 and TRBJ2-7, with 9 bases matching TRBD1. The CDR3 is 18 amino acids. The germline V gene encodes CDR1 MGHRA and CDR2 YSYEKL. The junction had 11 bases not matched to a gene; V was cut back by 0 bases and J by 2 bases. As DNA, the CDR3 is TGCGCCAGCAGCCAAGAGAGGCTGGCGGGACAGGGTCCCTACGAGCAGTACTTC. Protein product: CASSQERLAGQGPYEQYF.

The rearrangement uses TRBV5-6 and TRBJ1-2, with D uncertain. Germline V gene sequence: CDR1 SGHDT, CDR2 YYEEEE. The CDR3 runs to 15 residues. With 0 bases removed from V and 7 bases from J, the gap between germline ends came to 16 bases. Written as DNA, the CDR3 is TGTGCCAGCAGCTTGGGCCGGCCGAAGATGGGTGGCTACACCTTC. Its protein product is CASSLGRPKMGGYTF.

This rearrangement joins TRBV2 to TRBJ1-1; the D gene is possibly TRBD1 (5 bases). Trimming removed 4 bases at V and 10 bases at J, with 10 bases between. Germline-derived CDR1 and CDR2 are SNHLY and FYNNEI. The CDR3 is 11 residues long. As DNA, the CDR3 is TGTGCCAGCAGTGCCGGGGGGGTAGCTTTCTTT. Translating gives CASSAGGVAFF. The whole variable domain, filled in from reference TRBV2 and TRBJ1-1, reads EPEVTQTPSHQVTQMGQEVILRCVPISNHLYFYWYRQILGQKVEFLVSFYNNEISEKSEIFDDQFSVERPDGSNFTLKIRSTKLEDSAMYFCASSAGGVAFFGQGTRLTVV.

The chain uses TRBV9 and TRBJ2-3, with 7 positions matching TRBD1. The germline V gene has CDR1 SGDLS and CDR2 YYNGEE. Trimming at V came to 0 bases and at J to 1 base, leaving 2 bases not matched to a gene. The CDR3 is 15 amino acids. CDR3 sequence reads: CASSVDQGGTDTQYF. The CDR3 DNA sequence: TGTGCCAGCAGCGTAGATCAGGGGGGCACAGATACGCAGTATTTT.